This entry lists 9 T cell receptor beta chains sequenced from one sample in a study of identical twins. TCRdb re-called the 5' RACE reads through MiXCR, storing one row per CDR3 protein. The data hold hundreds of thousands of distinct CDR3 sequences, with 24% observed a single time. The same sample was also studied in work on T cells expressing NK-cell markers.

The sequenced material came from CD4+ T cells sorted from blood. These receptors all come from a woman younger than 30 in good health.

The chain combines TRBV7-2 with TRBJ2-3, with D unresolved. The V gene lost 2 bases and the J gene lost 8 bases, with 8 bases spanning the gap. CDR1 and CDR2 from the germline V gene are SGHTA and FQGNSA. CDR3 length: 12 residues. This CDR3 is CASSLSGSTQYF. As DNA, the CDR3 is TGTGCCAGCAGCTTAAGTGGCAGTACGCAGTATTTT.

V is TRBV12-3 or TRBV12-4 and J is TRBJ2-7; 8 bases are shared with TRBD1. After removal of 1 base from V and 5 bases from J, the junction contained 7 bases not matched to a gene. The CDR3 loop spans 15 amino acids. The CDR3: CASSLGTGRLHEQYF. The CDR3 nucleotides are TGTGCCAGCAGTTTAGGGACAGGGAGACTTCACGAGCAGTACTTC.

A few counts support this clonotype. This rearrangement joins TRBV29-1 to TRBJ2-7; D ambiguous. This CDR3 has 12 amino acids. Germline CDR1 and CDR2: SQVTM and ANQGSEA. Deletions cut 7 bases from V and 7 bases from J, with 17 bases between. The CDR3 region is CSAVGQVWEQYF. DNA of the CDR3: TGCAGCGCCGTAGGTCAGGTCTGGGAGCAGTACTTC.

This clonotype showed up just a few times. The chain links TRBV12-3 or TRBV12-4 to TRBJ2-3, with 8 bases lining up with TRBD2. Trimming cost V 6 bases and J 2 bases; bases outside gene matches: 10. This CDR3 has 16 residues. The CDR3 DNA follows: TGTGCCAGCAGCCCATCTCGCGGGGGGTCCACAGATACGCAGTATTTT. Encoded protein: CASSPSRGGSTDTQYF.

This clonotype was seen only a few times. V and J are TRBV12-3 or TRBV12-4 and TRBJ1-2; perhaps TRBD1 as D (6 bases). V dropped 2 bases and J dropped 2 bases, with 12 bases sitting between them. The CDR3 length is 15 residues. CDR3 residues: CASSLSRGGNYGYTF. The CDR3 region has the DNA TGTGCCAGCAGTTTATCCAGGGGAGGCAACTATGGCTACACCTTC.

The DNA for the CDR3 is TGCGCCAGCAGCCAAACCGGGACGTGGTCCTACGAGCAGTACTTC. Translation: CASSQTGTWSYEQYF. This chain connects TRBV4-1 to TRBJ2-7; D might be TRBD1 or TRBD2, each matching 5 bases. Germline V lookup: CDR1 MGHRA, CDR2 YSYEKL. The ends were cut back, 2 bases at V and 1 base at J, with 12 bases in the middle. The CDR3 totals 15 residues.

This clonotype was seen only a few times. The chain combines TRBV12-3 or TRBV12-4 with TRBJ2-7, with 8 bases that match TRBD2. The CDR3 covers 14 residues. V lost 4 bases, J lost 4 bases, and 6 bases stayed unmatched. CDR3 sequence: CASSYGGAKYEQYF. The CDR3 DNA sequence: TGTGCCAGCAGTTACGGGGGGGCCAAATACGAGCAGTACTTC.

The chain couples TRBV6-4 to TRBJ2-6, with TRBD2 as a possible D gene (5 bases). The CDR3 extends over 15 amino acids. Germline V gene data show CDR1 as MRHNA and CDR2 as SNTAGT. V was cut by 3 bases and J by 0 bases, with 6 bases left in between. The CDR3 loop reads CASSEGSSGANVLTF. The CDR3 nucleotides read TGTGCCAGCAGTGAAGGGAGCTCTGGGGCCAACGTCCTGACTTTC.

The chain recombines TRBV11-2 with TRBJ1-1; 8 positions match TRBD1. Germline CDR1 is SGHAT and CDR2 is FQNNGV. V shed 9 bases, J shed 7 bases, and the junction held 10 bases outside the gene matches. This CDR3 region has 13 residues. The CDR3 protein is CASIDRGEGEAFF. The CDR3 DNA follows: TGTGCCAGTATCGACAGGGGCGAAGGTGAAGCTTTCTTT.